One and the same sample provided the 32 T cell receptor beta chains below, sequenced in a study of cytomegalovirus exposure and HLA in healthy donors. The PCR used 60 Vbeta and 13 Jbeta primers. Method: immunoSEQ multiplex PCR; TCRdb's copy keeps in-frame clones and lacks some. This sample carries 100,000 to 150,000 clones, over 9.5% of them seen once, and the ten largest clones take approximately 4.5%. Sequencing was carried out using PBMCs. The receptors were gathered from a woman aged 18-30 years in good health and CMV-seropositive.

V and J are TRBV11-2 and TRBJ2-5; a weak D match, TRBD1 (6 bases). V was pared by 1 base and J by 3 bases, with 15 bases between. Germline assignment: CDR1 SGHAT and CDR2 FQNNGV. The CDR3 totals 16 residues. CDR3 region: CASSLGLRSGEETQYF. The CDR3 nucleotides are TGTGCCAGCAGCTTAGGTCTTCGATCAGGGGAAGAGACCCAGTACTTC.

The genes are TRBV12-5 and TRBJ2-7, with 7 bases lining up with TRBD2. Losses at the gene ends were 4 bases for V and 5 bases for J; bases not matched to a gene: 5. Germline loops: CDR1 LGHNT, CDR2 FRNRAP. The CDR3 is 13 amino acids. The CDR3, as DNA: TGTGCTAGTGGTTCGACTAGCCGGGACGAGCAGTACTTC. It codes for CASGSTSRDEQYF. Together with reference TRBV12-5 and TRBJ2-7, the CDR3 gives the full variable domain: DARVTQTPRHKVTEMGQEVTMRCQPILGHNTVFWYRQTMMQGLELLAYFRNRAPLDDSGMPKDRFSAEMPDATLATLKIQPSEPRDSAVYFCASGSTSRDEQYFGPGTRLTVT.

In this sample, this clone turned up a few times. The genes are TRBV5-1 and TRBJ2-7; 10 nucleotides agree with TRBD2. Germline values: CDR1 SGHRS, CDR2 YFSETQ. The CDR3 consists of 18 residues. V lost 4 bases, J lost 2 bases, and 15 bases stayed unmatched. For the CDR3, the DNA is TGCGCCAGCAGCGCCGGGGGATTTGGACTAGCGGAACCCTACGAGCAGTACTTC. It translates to CASSAGGFGLAEPYEQYF.

In this sample, this clone turned up a few times. This chain joins TRBV6-1 and TRBJ1-2; 8 positions match TRBD1. Trimming at V came to 8 bases and at J to 8 bases, leaving 4 bases not matched to a gene. The CDR3 runs to 11 residues. Looked up from germline, CDR1 is MNHNS and CDR2 is SASEGT. The CDR3 DNA is TGTGCCAGCGGGACAGGCGCCGGCTACACCTTC. It codes for CASGTGAGYTF.

This chain joins TRBV11-3 and TRBJ2-1; D unresolved. The germline V gene encodes CDR1 SGHNT and CDR2 YENEEA. V was trimmed by 1 base and J by 5 bases, leaving 12 bases between them. The CDR3 covers 15 residues. The CDR3 here is CASSLGRVVDNEQFF. DNA of the CDR3: TGTGCCAGCAGCTTAGGACGGGTGGTTGACAATGAGCAGTTCTTC.

The table lists this clone with a few counts. The V and J genes are TRBV28 and TRBJ2-7; maybe TRBD2 (5 bases). Trimming removed 7 bases from V and 7 bases from J, with 20 bases in between. Germline CDR1 MDHEN, CDR2 SYDVKM. This CDR3 has 14 residues. This chain's CDR3 is CASTPSGLPWEQYF. CDR3 bases: TGTGCCAGCACCCCATCCGGACTTCCCTGGGAGCAGTACTTC.

This chain uses TRBV6-5 with TRBJ2-2, with TRBD2 matching 10 bases. The CDR3 has 15 amino acids. V trimming: 2 bases; J trimming: 4 bases; junction bases outside the gene matches: 1. Germline V gene data show CDR1 as MNHEY and CDR2 as SVGAGI. CDR3 protein: CASSYGLAATGELFF. The DNA for the CDR3 is TGTGCCAGCAGTTACGGACTAGCGGCCACCGGGGAGCTGTTTTTT.

The chain employs TRBV18 and TRBJ1-5; 7 nucleotides agree with TRBD1. Trimming took 3 bases from V and 5 from J; bases not matched to a gene: 4. The CDR3 covers 14 residues. The V gene's germline CDR1 is KGHSH and CDR2 LQKENI. Here the CDR3 DNA reads TGTGCCAGCTCACCTGGGACAGACTATCAGCCCCAGCATTTT. It yields the protein CASSPGTDYQPQHF.

This clone occurred a few times. V usage is TRBV6-1 and J usage is TRBJ2-2, with 8 bases that match TRBD2. V gave up 7 bases and J gave up 3 bases; unmatched junction bases: 7. CDR3 length equals 15 residues. Germline assignment: CDR1 MNHNS and CDR2 SASEGT. CDR3 sequence reads: CASIFSGDYTGELFF. The CDR3 nucleotides are TGTGCCAGCATCTTTAGCGGGGACTACACCGGGGAGCTGTTTTTT.

The gene calls are TRBV7-2 and TRBJ1-1; maybe TRBD1 (5 bases). The germline V gene encodes CDR1 SGHTA and CDR2 FQGNSA. This CDR3 has 14 amino acids. Trimming took 5 bases from V and 4 from J, leaving 14 bases between them. As DNA, the CDR3 is TGTGCCAGCAGCCCCTTTGGGACTGCCACTGAAGCTTTCTTT. Protein: CASSPFGTATEAFF.

This sequence joins TRBV27 and TRBJ2-1; 7 positions match TRBD2. CDR1 is MNHEY and CDR2 is SMNVEV in the germline V gene (reference sequence). CDR3 length: 15 amino acids. V gave up 6 bases and J gave up 6 bases; unmatched junction bases: 11. The CDR3 DNA is TGTGCCAGCAGCCGCGGGACTAATGGGGCCAATGAGCAGTTCTTC. It translates to CASSRGTNGANEQFF.

This clone was counted between two and nine times. This chain joins TRBV19 and TRBJ1-5; TRBD1 matches 8 bases. V gave up 5 bases and J gave up 6 bases; unmatched junction bases: 12. Germline values: CDR1 LNHDA, CDR2 SQIVND (reference sequence). This CDR3 is 16 amino acids long. The CDR3 region has the DNA TGTGCCAGTAGTTTACTAGGACAGGGAGGAACTCAGCCCCAGCATTTT. This sequence encodes CASSLLGQGGTQPQHF.

This clone appeared a few times. The CDR3 reads CASSETGNYGYTF. CDR3 DNA sequence: TGTGCCAGCAGTGAGACAGGGAACTATGGCTACACCTTC. The J gene is TRBJ1-2, the V gene TRBV6-1; 7 bases fit TRBD1. The CDR3 is 13 residues long. From germline, CDR1 is MNHNS and CDR2 SASEGT. Trimming at V came to 3 bases and at J to 2 bases, leaving 0 bases not matched to a gene.

The chain carries TRBV5-6 and TRBJ2-7, with D unclear. V gave up 4 bases and J gave up 7 bases, with 18 bases separating them. Germline CDR1 reads SGHDT; CDR2 reads YYEEEE. This CDR3 spans 14 amino acids. CDR3 DNA: TGTGCCAGCAGCCCAGGATCCTACCGTGGGGAGCAGTACTTC. Encoded protein: CASSPGSYRGEQYF.

The gene calls are TRBV6-1 and TRBJ2-1; D is uncertain. The germline CDR1 and CDR2 sequences are MNHNS and SASEGT. The V end was cut by 2 bases, the J end by 0 bases, with 14 bases between. The CDR3 contains 17 residues. CDR3 sequence: CASSETTAFSSYNEQFF. In DNA, the CDR3 is TGTGCCAGCAGTGAAACTACGGCATTTAGCTCCTACAATGAGCAGTTCTTC.

This clone was seen more than once but under ten times. The V call is TRBV11-3, the J call TRBJ2-3; D not certain. The CDR3 runs to 14 residues. The V and J ends lost 5 bases and 4 bases respectively, with 13 bases between them. Germline V gives CDR1 SGHNT, CDR2 YENEEA. The CDR3 is CASSPPLSPDTQYF. In DNA, the CDR3 is TGTGCCAGCAGCCCCCCACTATCGCCAGATACGCAGTATTTT.

The rearrangement links TRBV27 to TRBJ1-1; 7 positions agree with TRBD1. The V gene's germline CDR1 is MNHEY and CDR2 SMNVEV (reference sequence). Trimming removed 7 bases from V and 10 bases from J; junction bases left unmatched: 9. The CDR3 runs 12 residues. DNA for the CDR3: TGTGCCAGCATCGGGCAGGGGGTAGGAGCTTTCTTT. Protein sequence: CASIGQGVGAFF.

CDR3 sequence (DNA): TGTGCCAGCAGTGCCCCCCGGGACAGGTGGGAGGCTGAAGCTTTCTTT. Its translation is CASSAPRDRWEAEAFF. The chain carries TRBV6-1 and TRBJ1-1; TRBD1 agrees at 8 bases. The CDR3 loop spans 16 amino acids. J lost 6 bases, V lost 4 bases, and 13 bases had no gene match. Germline loops: CDR1 MNHNS, CDR2 SASEGT.

The chain employs TRBV4-2 and TRBJ1-4; D is ambiguous. With 4 bases removed from V and 0 bases from J, the gap between germline ends came to 12 bases. This CDR3 is 16 amino acids long. The germline V gene has CDR1 LGHNA and CDR2 YNFKEQ. The CDR3 sequence is CASSLDLSATNEKLFF. CDR3 nucleotide sequence: TGTGCCAGCAGCCTGGATCTAAGCGCAACTAATGAAAAACTGTTTTTT.

The genes are TRBV18 and TRBJ2-1; tentative D call: TRBD2 (5 bases). CDR3 size: 14 residues. Germline V CDR1 and CDR2: KGHSH, LQKENI. The V and J ends lost 3 bases and 6 bases respectively, with 12 bases between them. CDR3 sequence reads: CASSPREVSNEQFF. DNA for the CDR3: TGTGCCAGCTCACCTCGGGAAGTAAGCAATGAGCAGTTCTTC.

CDR3 residues: CASSLDTGDTQYF. CDR3 in DNA: TGCGCCAGCAGCTTGGATACGGGAGATACGCAGTATTTT. This rearrangement joins TRBV5-1 to TRBJ2-3; D gene uncertain. The CDR3 covers 13 residues. V lost 0 bases to trimming and J lost 5 bases, with 7 bases between them. Germline CDR1 is SGHRS and CDR2 is YFSETQ.

In this sample, this clone turned up a few times. The rearrangement links TRBV28 to TRBJ1-5, with D possibly TRBD1 on 5 matching bases. The CDR3 has 14 amino acids. Per the germline V gene, CDR1 is MDHEN and CDR2 is SYDVKM. Trimming cost V 6 bases and J 6 bases, with 15 bases left between them. CDR3 region: CASSSDKGSQPQHF. CDR3 nucleotides: TGTGCCAGCAGCTCTGATAAGGGGTCTCAGCCCCAGCATTTT.

The rearrangement joins TRBV30 to TRBJ1-1; unclear D gene. The germline V gene encodes CDR1 GTSNPN and CDR2 SVGIG (reference sequence). The CDR3 consists of 14 residues. The V end lost 2 bases, the J end lost 1 base, and 11 bases lay between the germline ends. Here the CDR3 reads CAWSPYRGNTEAFF. The CDR3 DNA is TGTGCCTGGAGTCCCTATCGGGGGAACACTGAAGCTTTCTTT.

This clone was observed a handful of times. The CDR3 loop is CASSEGEGTEAFF. CDR3 sequence (DNA): TGTGCCAGCAGTGAAGGGGAGGGGACTGAAGCTTTCTTT. The V and J genes are TRBV2 and TRBJ1-1; a weak D match, TRBD1 (5 bases). This CDR3 has 13 residues. Trimming removed 1 base from V and 5 bases from J, with 8 bases in between. The germline gives CDR1 SNHLY, CDR2 FYNNEI.

In this sample, this clone turned up a few times. This sequence joins TRBV5-1 and TRBJ1-1; 10 bases line up with TRBD1. V shed 7 bases and J 4 bases; nucleotides not matched to a gene: 1. The CDR3 extends over 12 amino acids. Germline lookup yields CDR1 SGHRS and CDR2 YFSETQ. CDR3 nucleotides: TGCGCCAGCGGACAGGGGGGCACTGAAGCTTTCTTT. Translated: CASGQGGTEAFF.

The gene calls are TRBV7-9 and TRBJ2-1; 8 bases align to TRBD1. The CDR3 is made up of 15 amino acids. V shed 4 bases, J shed 6 bases, and the junction held 8 bases outside the gene matches. Germline V gene lookup returns CDR1 SEHNR and CDR2 FQNEAQ (reference sequence). The DNA for the CDR3 is TGTGCCAGCAGCTCCACTCGGACAGGGAGCAATGAGCAGTTCTTC. It yields the protein CASSSTRTGSNEQFF.

This chain connects TRBV7-3 to TRBJ2-1, with TRBD2 as a possible D gene (6 bases). Germline V CDR1 and CDR2: SGHTA, FQGTGA. This CDR3 is built from 15 residues. V lost 5 bases and J lost 7, with 18 bases in between. The CDR3 DNA reads TGTGCCAGCAGCCCCGGCTTTGCGGCGGGGAATGAGCAGTTCTTC. Residues: CASSPGFAAGNEQFF.

This clone has just a few counts. The chain links TRBV10-3 to TRBJ1-2, with D unresolved. Germline V gene data show CDR1 as ENHRY and CDR2 as SYGVKD. V was trimmed by 0 bases and J by 1 base, leaving 6 bases between them. The CDR3 is made up of 14 amino acids. CDR3 DNA: TGTGCCATCAGTGAGTCCGGGGTTAACTATGGCTACACCTTC. This gives the protein CAISESGVNYGYTF.

The CDR3 nucleotides read TGTGCCAGTAATTTTGCGGGAGGGGTTTACAATGAGCAGTTCTTC. This sequence encodes CASNFAGGVYNEQFF. The gene calls are TRBV19 and TRBJ2-1; 9 nucleotides match TRBD2. Trimming cost V 7 bases and J 4 bases; bases outside gene matches: 8. The CDR3 has 15 amino acids. The germline V gene has CDR1 LNHDA and CDR2 SQIVND (reference sequence). Supplemented by reference TRBV19 and TRBJ2-1, the full variable domain reads DGGITQSPKYLFRKEGQNVTLSCEQNLNHDAMYWYRQDPGQGLRLIYYSQIVNDFQKGDIAEGYSVSREKKESFPLTVTSAQKNPTAFYLCASNFAGGVYNEQFFGPGTRLTVL.

This rearrangement joins TRBV7-3 to TRBJ2-1; 7 bases are a match to TRBD1. CDR3 length equals 13 residues. V shed 2 bases and J 7 bases; nucleotides not matched to a gene: 2. Germline CDR1 and CDR2: SGHTA and FQGTGA. CDR3 bases: TGTGCCAGCAGCTTACGACAGGGAAATGAGCAGTTCTTC. Translating gives CASSLRQGNEQFF.

The chain carries TRBV5-1 and TRBJ2-2; D gene unclear. The V and J ends lost 2 bases and 6 bases respectively, with 8 bases between them. CDR3 length: 13 amino acids. Germline CDR1 SGHRS, CDR2 YFSETQ. In DNA, the CDR3 is TGCGCCAGCAGCTTCCGGAGAGCCGGGGAGCTGTTTTTT. Its translation is CASSFRRAGELFF.

This clone has more than one count but fewer than ten. V and J are TRBV30 and TRBJ2-7; no clear D. The V and J ends lost 3 bases and 7 bases respectively, with 16 bases between them. The CDR3 extends over 13 amino acids. Germline lookup yields CDR1 GTSNPN and CDR2 SVGIG (reference sequence). The CDR3 DNA sequence: TGTGCCTGGAGCCGTCGCTCTTCGGGTGAGCAGTACTTC. It is translated as CAWSRRSSGEQYF. Full variable domain (outside the CDR3, taken from reference TRBV30 and TRBJ2-7): SQTIHQWPATLVQPVGSPLSLECTVEGTSNPNLYWYRQAAGRGLQLLFYSVGIGQISSEVPQNLSASRPQDRQFILSSKKLLLSDSGFYLCAWSRRSSGEQYFGPGTRLTVT.